The 29 T cell receptor beta chains in this list originate from one sample, sequenced in a study of blood T cell repertoires in COVID-19. Repertoires were generated with immunoSEQ multiplex PCR, while TCRdb's copy carries only in-frame clones and drops some. The sample lists some 86,000 clones; around 85% were seen once. Sequencing was performed on peripheral blood. The source is a woman in her sixties or seventies with acute or convalescent COVID-19.

The chain joins TRBV27 to TRBJ1-1, with TRBD1 matching over 8 bases. CDR1 MNHEY and CDR2 SMNVEV come from the germline V gene (reference sequence). Trimming removed 7 bases from V and 3 bases from J; junction bases left unmatched: 4. The CDR3 spans 13 residues. The CDR3 is CASTQGAHTEAFF. The CDR3 nucleotides read TGTGCCAGCACCCAGGGGGCACACACTGAAGCTTTCTTT.

The chain recombines TRBV19 with TRBJ2-1, with 10 bases matching TRBD2. Trimming at V came to 5 bases and at J to 4 bases, leaving 8 bases not matched to a gene. CDR1 and CDR2 from the germline V gene are LNHDA and SQIVND (reference sequence). The CDR3 is 16 amino acids. This chain's CDR3 is CASSLISGRNYNEQFF. In nucleotides, the CDR3 is TGTGCCAGTAGTCTCATTAGCGGGAGGAATTACAATGAGCAGTTCTTC.

J is TRBJ2-7 and V is TRBV6-2 or TRBV6-3, with 8 bases identical to TRBD1. V lost 5 bases, J lost 6 bases, and 6 bases stayed unmatched. Germline V CDR1 and CDR2: MNHEY, SVGEGT. The CDR3 runs to 13 residues. CDR3 loop: CASSVDRVLEQYV. As DNA, the CDR3 is TGTGCCAGCAGTGTGGACAGGGTCCTCGAGCAGTACGTC.

The chain joins TRBV4-1 to TRBJ2-2; 13 bases map to TRBD2. Trimming took 4 bases from V and 6 from J; bases not matched to a gene: 8. The CDR3 is 17 amino acids. The germline V gene has CDR1 MGHRA and CDR2 YSYEKL. For the CDR3, the DNA is TGCGCCAGCAGCCCCGGACTAGCGGGGGCCCTCGCCGGGGAGCTGTTTTTT. As protein: CASSPGLAGALAGELFF.

The gene calls are TRBV6-5 and TRBJ2-1, with D possibly matching TRBD1 (7 bases). CDR1 is MNHEY and CDR2 is SVGAGI in the germline V gene. The CDR3 contains 12 residues. The V and J ends lost 11 bases and 7 bases respectively, with 15 bases between them. CDR3: CASRGEVNEQFF. CDR3 bases: TGTGCCTCCAGGGGGGAAGTGAATGAGCAGTTCTTC.

The rearrangement links TRBV28 to TRBJ2-2; D not resolved. The CDR3 covers 14 residues. Germline CDR1 reads MDHEN; CDR2 reads SYDVKM. V lost 3 bases and J lost 0, with 5 bases in between. The CDR3 protein is CASSFAANTGELFF. The CDR3 coding sequence is TGTGCCAGCAGTTTCGCGGCGAACACCGGGGAGCTGTTTTTT. Together with reference TRBV28 and TRBJ2-2, the CDR3 gives the full variable domain: DVKVTQSSRYLVKRTGEKVFLECVQDMDHENMFWYRQDPGLGLRLIYFSYDVKMKEKGDIPEGYSVSREKKERFSLILESASTNQTSMYLCASSFAANTGELFFGEGSRLTVL.

CDR3 nucleotide sequence: TGCGCCAGCTCTGCAAGGGAACTGATACCGGGACAGGTCGGAACTAATGAAAAACTGTTTTTT. Amino acids: CASSARELIPGQVGTNEKLFF. The chain couples TRBV4-1 to TRBJ1-4; 8 bases line up with TRBD1. Germline V lookup: CDR1 MGHRA, CDR2 YSYEKL. J was trimmed by 1 base and V by 8 bases; bases with no gene match: 24. The CDR3 contains 21 residues.

This clone has just one count. The gene calls are TRBV19 and TRBJ2-5, with 9 bases aligning to TRBD2. The junction had 5 bases not matched to a gene; V was cut back by 5 bases and J by 4 bases. The V gene's germline CDR1 is LNHDA and CDR2 SQIVND (reference sequence). The CDR3 is 14 residues long. The CDR3 coding sequence is TGTGCCAGTAGTTCTGAGACTAGCGGAGAGACCCAGTACTTC. Translating gives CASSSETSGETQYF.

J is TRBJ1-6 and V is TRBV11-2; D gene ambiguous. The CDR3 has 13 amino acids. The V gene's germline CDR1 is SGHAT and CDR2 FQNNGV. The V and J ends lost 0 bases and 10 bases respectively, with 7 bases between them. CDR3 sequence: CASSLDPMSPLHF. The CDR3 nucleotides are TGTGCCAGCAGCTTAGATCCTATGTCACCCCTCCACTTT.

CDR3 in DNA: TGTGCCAGCAGCGTTAAAGGCGGCTATGGCTACACCTTC. Its protein is CASSVKGGYGYTF. The V call is TRBV5-4, the J call TRBJ1-2; D unresolved. Trimming stripped 4 bases from V and 4 bases from J, with 11 bases between. This CDR3 is 13 amino acids long. CDR1 is SGHNT and CDR2 is YYREEE in the germline V gene (reference sequence).

The chain recombines TRBV4-1 with TRBJ1-6, with 7 positions matching TRBD1. This CDR3 contains 16 residues. Germline V gives CDR1 MGHRA, CDR2 YSYEKL. V shed 2 bases and J 5 bases; nucleotides not matched to a gene: 6. CDR3 loop: CASSQIPGTDNSPLHF. As DNA, the CDR3 is TGCGCCAGCAGCCAAATCCCCGGGACAGATAATTCACCCCTCCACTTT.

J is TRBJ2-2 and V is TRBV6-4; 8 nucleotides agree with TRBD2. This CDR3 is 14 amino acids long. CDR1 and CDR2 from the germline V gene are MRHNA and SNTAGT. Unmatched junction bases numbered 3, after V lost 6 bases and J lost 3 bases. The CDR3 here is CASSGGADTGELFF. In nucleotides, the CDR3 is TGTGCCAGCAGCGGGGGGGCTGACACCGGGGAGCTGTTTTTT.

This chain joins TRBV29-1 and TRBJ1-2; the match to TRBD1 covers 11 bases. CDR1 is SQVTM and CDR2 is ANQGSEA in the germline V gene. The CDR3 runs 15 residues. V was clipped by 3 bases and J by 5 bases; unmatched bases: 8. CDR3 nucleotides: TGCAGCGTTGACGGGACAGGGGGATTAGGGTATGGCTACACCTTC. Translating it yields CSVDGTGGLGYGYTF.

The chain is built from TRBV24-1 and TRBJ2-2, with 10 bases lining up with TRBD1. Germline trimming cut 12 bases from V and 6 bases from J; bases unmatched to any gene: 6. This CDR3 region has 13 residues. Per germline, CDR1 KGHDR and CDR2 SFDVKD. CDR3 sequence: CAARDRGSGELFF. The CDR3 region has the DNA TGTGCCGCGAGGGACAGGGGTTCCGGGGAGCTGTTTTTT.

The rearrangement uses TRBV6-2 or TRBV6-3 and TRBJ2-7; the match to TRBD2 covers 11 bases. Germline V gene lookup returns CDR1 MNHEY and CDR2 SVGEGT. The CDR3 consists of 17 residues. V lost 4 bases, J lost 2 bases, and 10 bases stayed unmatched. CDR3 in DNA: TGTGCCAGCAGTTTCCGGCGGGTAGCGGGGGGGACCTACGAGCAGTACGTC. Protein sequence: CASSFRRVAGGTYEQYV.

The genes are TRBV5-5 and TRBJ1-1, with 8 bases matching TRBD1. The V gene end was trimmed by 4 bases and the J gene end by 3 bases; junction bases not matched to a gene: 11. Germline V gene sequence: CDR1 SGHKS, CDR2 YYEKEE (reference sequence). This CDR3 contains 16 residues. CDR3 nucleotide sequence: TGTGCCAGCAGCGCGACAGGGGTGATGGCCTACACTGAAGCTTTCTTT. This translates into CASSATGVMAYTEAFF.

This clone was observed a handful of times. This rearrangement joins TRBV4-3 to TRBJ1-6; D remains ambiguous. The CDR3 covers 13 residues. CDR1 and CDR2 from the germline V gene are LGHNA and YSLEER. Trimming removed 5 bases at V and 9 bases at J, with 11 bases between. CDR3 in amino acids: CASSKATGSPLHF. The CDR3 coding sequence is TGCGCCAGCAGCAAAGCGACGGGTTCACCCCTCCACTTT.

This rearrangement joins TRBV5-1 to TRBJ2-1, with 10 positions matching TRBD1. CDR3 length: 20 residues. Trimming at V came to 3 bases and at J to 1 base, leaving 16 bases not matched to a gene. Germline V CDR1 and CDR2: SGHRS, YFSETQ. The CDR3 nucleotides read TGCGCCAGCAGCTCAACCTCCGGGACAGGGGATTTTTTTTCCTACAATGAGCAGTTCTTC. Protein: CASSSTSGTGDFFSYNEQFF.

This clone occurred a few times. The gene calls are TRBV9 and TRBJ1-3; a possible D gene is TRBD1 (5 bases). From germline, CDR1 is SGDLS and CDR2 YYNGEE. This CDR3 has 15 residues. The V and J ends lost 4 bases and 0 bases respectively, with 11 bases between them. CDR3 region: CASSPRQFSGNTIYF. As DNA, the CDR3 is TGTGCCAGCAGCCCGAGACAGTTCTCTGGAAACACCATATATTTT.

The rearrangement links TRBV19 to TRBJ2-5, with 12 bases matching TRBD1. J was trimmed by 6 bases and V by 3 bases; bases with no gene match: 5. Per germline, CDR1 LNHDA and CDR2 SQIVND (reference sequence). This CDR3 comprises 15 residues. The CDR3 here is CASSIGTGGEKTQYF. CDR3 in DNA: TGTGCCAGTAGTATTGGGACAGGGGGCGAGAAGACCCAGTACTTC.

The rearrangement links TRBV30 to TRBJ1-2; D gene unclear. Germline V gene lookup returns CDR1 GTSNPN and CDR2 SVGIG (reference sequence). The CDR3 sequence is 12 residues long. Trimming removed 7 bases at V and 4 bases at J, with 13 bases between. DNA of the CDR3: TGTGCCTCCTACGGGGTTACCTATGGCTACACCTTC. Protein product: CASYGVTYGYTF.

V is TRBV4-2 and J is TRBJ2-3; D might be TRBD1 (5 bases). This CDR3 comprises 16 residues. Germline V gene sequence: CDR1 LGHNA, CDR2 YNFKEQ. Trimming removed 0 bases from V and 5 bases from J, with 15 bases in between. The CDR3 nucleotides are TGTGCCAGCAGCCAAGATAACCCAGGGTCCCAAGATACGCAGTATTTT. Translating it yields CASSQDNPGSQDTQYF.

This clone has just one count. The J gene is TRBJ1-2, the V gene TRBV30; 9 bases are a match to TRBD1. This CDR3 has 14 residues. Unmatched junction bases numbered 4, after V lost 1 base and J lost 4 bases. Per germline, CDR1 GTSNPN and CDR2 SVGIG (reference sequence). The CDR3 here is CAWSADRGGYGYTF. The CDR3 DNA follows: TGTGCCTGGAGTGCGGACAGGGGCGGCTATGGCTACACCTTC.

The V gene is TRBV11-2, the J gene TRBJ1-1, with 8 bases aligning to TRBD1. This CDR3 has 18 amino acids. The germline CDR1 and CDR2 sequences are SGHAT and FQNNGV. Unmatched junction bases numbered 15, after V lost 1 base and J lost 5 bases. CDR3 in amino acids: CASSLGVRGPYIRTEAFF. CDR3 DNA sequence: TGTGCCAGCAGCTTAGGGGTCAGGGGGCCTTATATACGGACTGAAGCTTTCTTT.

This chain uses TRBV18 with TRBJ2-3, with 12 bases lining up with TRBD2. V lost 2 bases and J lost 4; bases outside the gene matches: 7. CDR3 length: 17 amino acids. CDR1 and CDR2 (germline): KGHSH, LQKENI. The CDR3 DNA sequence: TGTGCCAGCTCACCAGACTATGCTAGCGGGGGGGCAGATACGCAGTATTTT. It yields the protein CASSPDYASGGADTQYF.

V gene TRBV4-1 combines with J gene TRBJ2-1; TRBD2 matches at 13 bases. This CDR3 contains 16 residues. V was clipped by 4 bases and J by 8 bases; unmatched bases: 8. Germline V lookup: CDR1 MGHRA, CDR2 YSYEKL. CDR3 amino acids: CASSPRLAGGGDEQFF. Written as DNA, the CDR3 is TGCGCCAGCAGCCCTCGACTAGCGGGGGGCGGGGATGAGCAGTTCTTC.

This chain connects TRBV7-9 to TRBJ1-1, with 7 nucleotides matching TRBD1. The CDR3 runs to 14 residues. Germline V CDR1 and CDR2: SEHNR, FQNEAQ (reference sequence). The V segment lost 5 bases and the J segment 3 bases; nucleotides outside the gene matches: 6. CDR3 DNA: TGTGCCAGCAGCCAAAACCAGGGGGACACTGAAGCTTTCTTT. It specifies CASSQNQGDTEAFF.

This clone appeared a single time. The rearrangement joins TRBV7-7 to TRBJ2-7; the match to TRBD2 covers 8 bases. CDR1 is SSHAT, CDR2 FNYEAQ, per germline (reference sequence). Trimming at V came to 7 bases and at J to 5 bases, leaving 16 bases not matched to a gene. This CDR3 is built from 16 residues. Here the CDR3 reads CASTPGPGLASHEQYV. The CDR3 DNA sequence: TGTGCCAGCACCCCAGGACCCGGACTAGCATCCCACGAGCAGTACGTC.

The chain carries TRBV7-8 and TRBJ1-3; D gene uncertain. The length of the CDR3 is 13 residues. V shed 5 bases and J shed 0 bases, with 5 bases lying between them. Germline V gives CDR1 SGHVS, CDR2 FQNEAQ. The CDR3 region is CASSLNSGNTIYF. The DNA of the CDR3 is TGTGCCAGCAGCCTAAACTCTGGAAACACCATATATTTT.